These 19 T cell receptor beta chains originate from one sample sequenced in a study of blood T cells in healthy people across ages. Next came a second PCR, run for about 7 to 12 cycles, which used a sample-barcoded 5' primer along with a J-beta primer mix. TCRdb reprocessed the 5' RACE reads with MiXCR, giving one entry per CDR3 protein. The sample holds fewer than 1.5 million distinct CDR3 sequences, 42% seen once. The sequenced sample was blood. The receptors were gathered from a woman in her late teens or twenties in good health.

This chain connects TRBV2 to TRBJ2-3; D may be TRBD2 (5 bases). The CDR3 consists of 15 residues. The ends were cut back, 4 bases at V and 1 base at J, with 12 bases in the middle. Germline V CDR1 and CDR2: SNHLY, FYNNEI. The CDR3 sequence: CASSGPGSGTDTQYF. Here the CDR3 DNA reads TGTGCCAGCAGTGGGCCCGGTAGCGGCACAGATACGCAGTATTTT.

This clonotype was observed a handful of times. V is TRBV20-1 and J is TRBJ2-1; D unclear. The germline CDR1 and CDR2 sequences are DFQATT and SNEGSKA (reference sequence). This CDR3 region has 15 residues. Trimming took off 5 bases at V and 4 bases at J, with 18 bases between the two ends. In DNA form, the CDR3 reads TGCAGTGCTGACGAATCCGGTCCCGGTTACAATGAGCAGTTCTTC. Amino acids: CSADESGPGYNEQFF.

On this clonotype: One end of the junction does not line up with germline, which may come from a read error. This chain links TRBV12-3 or TRBV12-4 with TRBJ1-4, with 7 bases fitting TRBD1. The CDR3 contains 16 residues. CDR3 nucleotides: TGTGTCAGCAGCAAAAGACAGGGAGTAACTAATGAAAAACTGTTTTTT. This gives the protein CVSSKRQGVTNEKLFF.

This clonotype was seen a handful of times. The V and J genes are TRBV20-1 and TRBJ1-6; 8 bases fit TRBD1. Germline V gene data show CDR1 as DFQATT and CDR2 as SNEGSKA (reference sequence). The CDR3 sequence is 13 residues long. Trimming took 3 bases from V and 10 from J; bases not matched to a gene: 5. The CDR3 DNA is TGCAGTGCTAGCGGACAGGGCGGGTCACCCCTCCACTTT. Encoded protein: CSASGQGGSPLHF.

This chain uses TRBV20-1 with TRBJ2-3; 8 nucleotides line up with TRBD2. The V segment lost 4 bases and the J segment 4 bases; nucleotides outside the gene matches: 4. Germline V lookup: CDR1 DFQATT, CDR2 SNEGSKA (reference sequence). The CDR3 loop spans 13 amino acids. The CDR3 spells CSAKREIADTQYF. The CDR3 coding sequence is TGCAGTGCTAAGCGGGAGATCGCAGATACGCAGTATTTT.

The chain employs TRBV7-2 and TRBJ2-7, with 7 bases matching TRBD1. Germline CDR1 is SGHTA and CDR2 is FQGNSA. J was trimmed by 6 bases and V by 3 bases; bases with no gene match: 5. The CDR3 length is 13 residues. The CDR3 protein is CASSLDTGAEQYF. The CDR3 bases are TGTGCCAGCAGCTTGGATACAGGGGCCGAGCAGTACTTC.

The J gene is TRBJ1-1, the V gene TRBV10-3, with a possible D match to TRBD1 (6 bases). Per germline, CDR1 ENHRY and CDR2 SYGVKD. The CDR3 spans 16 residues. Trimming removed 4 bases from V and 5 bases from J, with 20 bases in between. CDR3 sequence (DNA): TGTGCCATCAGTGGGGGTTTTGGGGTAGGGGGAACTGAAGCTTTCTTT. This sequence encodes CAISGGFGVGGTEAFF.

The rearrangement joins TRBV9 to TRBJ2-1, with 13 nucleotides matching TRBD2. The CDR3 extends over 16 amino acids. Unmatched junction bases numbered 1, after V lost 0 bases and J lost 4 bases. Germline CDR1 SGDLS, CDR2 YYNGEE. CDR3 DNA sequence: TGTGCCAGCAGCGTAGGGACTAGCGGGGGTTACAATGAGCAGTTCTTC. Translated: CASSVGTSGGYNEQFF.

V usage is TRBV5-1 and J usage is TRBJ2-1; 15 nucleotides agree with TRBD2. This CDR3 comprises 16 residues. In germline, CDR1 is SGHRS, CDR2 YFSETQ. Trimming took 5 bases from V and 5 from J; bases not matched to a gene: 5. CDR3 sequence reads: CASRWTSGREHNEQFF. The DNA for the CDR3 is TGCGCCAGCAGGTGGACTAGCGGGAGGGAACACAATGAGCAGTTCTTC.

This clonotype has a handful of counts. V and J are TRBV4-2 and TRBJ2-3, with D possibly matching TRBD1 (6 bases). Trimming left V 0 bases short and J 0 bases short, with 13 bases between. The CDR3 extends over 17 amino acids. The germline V gene has CDR1 LGHNA and CDR2 YNFKEQ. In DNA, the CDR3 is TGTGCCAGCAGCCAAGATTTGGGGGACACCAGCACAGATACGCAGTATTTT. It translates to CASSQDLGDTSTDTQYF.

The chain has TRBV6-5 and TRBJ2-5; no definite D call. From germline, CDR1 is MNHEY and CDR2 SVGAGI. The V gene lost 2 bases and the J gene lost 1 base, with 8 bases spanning the gap. CDR3 length: 14 amino acids. The CDR3 loop is CASSYATAQETQYF. As DNA, the CDR3 is TGTGCCAGCAGTTACGCGACGGCCCAAGAGACCCAGTACTTC.

This clonotype was detected a few times. V usage is TRBV6-1 and J usage is TRBJ2-4; TRBD1 might be the D (5 bases). Trimming took 4 bases from V and 3 from J, leaving 16 bases between them. The CDR3 spans 16 residues. Germline-derived CDR1 and CDR2 are MNHNS and SASEGT. CDR3 DNA sequence: TGTGCCAGCAGTGCCCGGACACCGTATAACAAAAACATTCAGTACTTC. It translates to CASSARTPYNKNIQYF.

The chain employs TRBV18 and TRBJ2-5; the match to TRBD2 covers 8 bases. The DNA matches TRBJ2-7 better at its end, which makes the J call doubtful. The CDR3 totals 15 residues. The germline V gene has CDR1 KGHSH and CDR2 LQKENI. CDR3 bases: TGTGCCAGCTCACTCGGGACTAGTATTTCCGACGAGCAGTACTTC. This gives the protein CASSLGTSISDEQYF.

The rearrangement uses TRBV12-3 or TRBV12-4 and TRBJ1-2, with D perhaps TRBD1 (5 bases). The CDR3 covers 14 residues. Deletions cut 6 bases from V and 8 bases from J, with 19 bases between. The CDR3 loop is CASRITLGVTGYTF. Written as DNA, the CDR3 is TGTGCCAGCAGAATCACATTGGGGGTAACGGGCTACACCTTC.

V gene TRBV5-1 combines with J gene TRBJ2-7; D is unclear. This CDR3 region has 14 residues. Germline loops: CDR1 SGHRS, CDR2 YFSETQ. Trimming removed 1 base at V and 7 bases at J, with 15 bases between. This chain's CDR3 is CASSLKQSLREQYF. DNA for the CDR3: TGCGCCAGCAGCTTGAAACAGTCACTACGGGAGCAGTACTTC.

This clonotype was seen at least ten times. This chain connects TRBV20-1 to TRBJ2-5; D not certain. The V and J ends lost 4 bases and 11 bases respectively, with 29 bases between them. The CDR3 loop spans 16 amino acids. Germline V gene lookup returns CDR1 DFQATT and CDR2 SNEGSKA (reference sequence). This CDR3 reads CSAIPAEKGRDNEQYF. CDR3 nucleotides: TGCAGTGCTATTCCGGCGGAGAAGGGTAGAGACAATGAGCAGTACTTC.

This chain joins TRBV2 and TRBJ1-3; possible D gene TRBD1, 6 bases. The CDR3 has 14 amino acids. CDR1 is SNHLY, CDR2 FYNNEI, per germline. V lost 6 bases and J 4 bases, leaving 13 bases between the germline ends. CDR3 coding DNA: TGTGCCAGCAGCACCGGGACATCCGGAAACACCATATATTTT. Protein sequence: CASSTGTSGNTIYF.

A note on this clonotype: Relative to the germline gene, one junction end is altered; a read error may explain this. This chain links TRBV20-1 with TRBJ1-2; D gene uncertain. Germline CDR1 is DFQATT and CDR2 is SNEGSKA (reference sequence). The CDR3 runs to 14 residues. The CDR3 nucleotides are TGCAGTGCTAGGACGGGGATCCTTCAAGATGGCTGCACCTTC. Protein sequence: CSARTGILQDGCTF.

This clonotype was counted between two and nine times. The chain has TRBV5-5 and TRBJ2-3, with D perhaps TRBD1 (6 bases). The CDR3 totals 14 residues. V was pared by 2 bases and J by 6 bases, with 13 bases between. In germline, CDR1 is SGHKS, CDR2 YYEKEE (reference sequence). The chain's CDR3 is CASSLGGKLDTQYF. The CDR3 coding sequence is TGTGCCAGCAGCTTAGGGGGAAAGCTCGATACGCAGTATTTT. Full variable domain (missing parts from reference TRBV5-5 and TRBJ2-3): DAGVTQSPTHLIKTRGQQVTLRCSPISGHKSVSWYQQVLGQGPQFIFQYYEKEERGRGNFPDRFSARQFPNYSSELNVNALLLGDSALYLCASSLGGKLDTQYFGPGTRLTVL.